This T cell receptor (beta chain) is from a study of blood T cells in healthy people across ages. Germline loops: CDR1 SQVTM, CDR2 ANQGSEA. This CDR3 region has 15 residues. V shed 2 bases and J shed 2 bases, with 14 bases lying between them. Overall study results and limits: With age, beta diversity per million T cells declined roughly linearly, significantly by 30 to 40. Versus aged donors, long-lived donors had higher diversity and more naive CD4+ cells. Naive T cell percentage showed a strong correlation with TCR beta diversity.

This clonotype was counted a few times. Its matching antigen is unknown. The second PCR ran roughly 6 to 11 cycles with a sample-barcoded 5' primer and J-beta primers. A template-switch adaptor that had 12 random nucleotides put a tag on each cDNA molecule. In TCRdb, the 5' RACE reads were re-called with MiXCR into one record per CDR3 protein. The repertoire includes 450,000 to 650,000 distinct CDR3 sequences, about 25% of them detected once, and 8.7% sits in the top ten. This sample also appeared in a second study, on T cells of mothers and their children.

The sequenced sample consisted of blood. The TCR sequence derives from a boy aged 5 to 17 in good health. This chain links TRBV29-1 with TRBJ2-3; D possibly matches TRBD1 or TRBD2 (6 bases each). The CDR3 here is CSVEPAEGVTDTQYF. As DNA, the CDR3 is TGCAGCGTTGAACCCGCGGAGGGGGTCACAGATACGCAGTATTTT.